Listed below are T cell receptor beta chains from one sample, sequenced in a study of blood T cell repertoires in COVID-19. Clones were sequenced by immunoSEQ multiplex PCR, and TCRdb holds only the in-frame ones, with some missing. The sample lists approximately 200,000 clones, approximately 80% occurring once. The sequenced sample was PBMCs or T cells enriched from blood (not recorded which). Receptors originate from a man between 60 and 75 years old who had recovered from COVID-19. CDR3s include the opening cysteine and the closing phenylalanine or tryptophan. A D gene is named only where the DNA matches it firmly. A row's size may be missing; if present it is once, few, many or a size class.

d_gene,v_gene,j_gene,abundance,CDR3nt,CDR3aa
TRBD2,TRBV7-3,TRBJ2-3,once,TGTGCCAGCAGCGCGACCGGGACTAGCGGGGGGGCCGCAGATACGCAGTATTTT,CASSATGTSGGAADTQYF
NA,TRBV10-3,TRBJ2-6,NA,TGTGCCATCAGTGAGCCGAGAGTCTCTGGGGCCAACGTCCTGACTTTC,CAISEPRVSGANVLTF
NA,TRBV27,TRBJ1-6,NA,TGTGCCAGCAGTTTATCGGGGGCCAGCTCCTATAATTCACCCCTCCACTTT,CASSLSGASSYNSPLHF
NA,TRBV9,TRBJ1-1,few,TGTGCCAGCAGCGTAGTCCGAGGGGGGGCCGAAGCTTTCTTT,CASSVVRGGAEAFF
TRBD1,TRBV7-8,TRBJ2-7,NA,TGTGCCAGCAGCTTAGCCGGGACAGCCCAATCAAGGGAGTACTTC,CASSLAGTAQSREYF
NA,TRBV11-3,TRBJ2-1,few,TGTGCCAGCAGCTTAGTGTTCTGGGGGGACTACAATGAGCAGTTCTTC,CASSLVFWGDYNEQFF
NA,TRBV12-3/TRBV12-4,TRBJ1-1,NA,TGTGCCAGCAGCCCAACAGGGCCCCGGCGGGCTTTCTTT,CASSPTGPRRAFF
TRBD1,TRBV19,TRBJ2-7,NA,TGTGCCAGTAGTACCTACGGGACAGGGGGGTACGAGCAGTACTTC,CASSTYGTGGYEQYF
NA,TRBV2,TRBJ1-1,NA,TGTGCCAGCAGTGCGGGTCGTAACTGGAACACTGAAGCTTTCTTT,CASSAGRNWNTEAFF
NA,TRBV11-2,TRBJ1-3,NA,TGTGCCAGCAGCCGTATGAGGGAAGGAAACACCATATATTTT,CASSRMREGNTIYF